The sequence of this T cell receptor (beta chain) was determined in a study of OX40 agonist ivuxolimab in advanced cancers. This clone was seen a handful of times. CDR3 length: 14 residues. The V and J ends lost 2 bases and 10 bases respectively, with 12 bases between them. The V gene's germline CDR1 is MNHNS and CDR2 SASEGT. Generated by immunoSEQ multiplex PCR, the TCRdb table keeps only in-frame clones and is missing some. The sample shows 80,000 to 100,000 clones, 85% to 95% of them seen only once. This sequence originates from an adult with an advanced solid tumor such as melanoma, head and neck, liver or kidney cancer. Source: CD4+ or CD8+ T cells sorted from blood, taken in a trial of the OX40 agonist ivuxolimab. The chain recombines TRBV6-1 with TRBJ1-6; D perhaps matches TRBD1 (5 bases). The CDR3 reads CASSERGWGSPLHF. In DNA, the CDR3 is TGTGCCAGCAGTGAACGGGGCTGGGGATCACCCCTCCACTTT.